Below are 8 T cell receptor beta chains sequenced from a single sample in a study of OX40 agonist ivuxolimab in advanced cancers. Sequencing used immunoSEQ multiplex PCR; TCRdb keeps in-frame clones, though not all of them. The data show tens of thousands of clones, with roughly nine tenths seen just once and roughly 0.99% held by the top ten. The sample in question was CD4+ or CD8+ T cells sorted from blood, obtained in a trial of the OX40 agonist ivuxolimab. Source of these receptors: an adult with an advanced solid tumor such as melanoma, head and neck, liver or kidney cancer.

The chain couples TRBV9 to TRBJ2-1; 8 nucleotides agree with TRBD2. The CDR3 contains 17 residues. Germline trimming cut 3 bases from V and 3 bases from J; bases unmatched to any gene: 11. Germline CDR1 reads SGDLS; CDR2 reads YYNGEE. The CDR3 sequence: CASSDYSSSGGYNEQFF. CDR3 nucleotides: TGTGCCAGCAGCGACTACTCGTCGAGCGGGGGCTACAATGAGCAGTTCTTC.

The rearrangement joins TRBV21-1 to TRBJ2-1; the table's D call TRBD2 went unverified against the DNA. TRBV21-1 is termed a pseudogene. The CDR3 runs to 17 residues. Written as DNA, the CDR3 is TGTGCCAGCAGCAAAGTGACTAGCGGGACGGCCTACAATGAGCAGTTCTTC. Translating it yields CASSKVTSGTAYNEQFF.

V gene TRBV6-1 combines with J gene TRBJ2-2; 7 nucleotides agree with TRBD1. Trimming took 1 base from V and 2 from J; bases not matched to a gene: 4. Germline CDR1 is MNHNS and CDR2 is SASEGT. The CDR3 has 16 residues. The CDR3: CASSEEGGLNTGELFF. In DNA, the CDR3 is TGTGCCAGCAGTGAAGAAGGGGGCCTAAACACCGGGGAGCTGTTTTTT.

This chain links TRBV4-3 with TRBJ1-2; D gene uncertain. Trimming removed 1 base at V and 3 bases at J, with 12 bases between. CDR1 is LGHNA, CDR2 YSLEER, per germline. The CDR3 has 15 residues. The CDR3 sequence is CASSQARRGDYGYTF. CDR3 coding DNA: TGCGCCAGCAGCCAAGCCCGGCGGGGAGACTATGGCTACACCTTC.

The rearrangement uses TRBV5-1 and TRBJ1-1; D is ambiguous. Trimming removed 0 bases at V and 7 bases at J, with 16 bases between. CDR1 is SGHRS and CDR2 is YFSETQ in the germline V gene. The length of the CDR3 is 15 residues. The DNA for the CDR3 is TGCGCCAGCAGCTTGGCCGGCCCCCGAGGGAGTGAAGCTTTCTTT. Protein product: CASSLAGPRGSEAFF.

This clone was observed a single time. The chain couples TRBV28 to TRBJ2-7; 8 nucleotides align to TRBD1. V dropped 6 bases and J dropped 1; count of bases not matched to a gene: 8. Germline V gene data show CDR1 as MDHEN and CDR2 as SYDVKM. The CDR3 spans 15 residues. The CDR3 DNA reads as TGTGCCAGCAGATCGACCGGGACAGGTTCCTACGAGCAGTACTTC. Translation: CASRSTGTGSYEQYF. The entire variable domain, with the rest obtained from reference TRBV28 and TRBJ2-7, is as follows: DVKVTQSSRYLVKRTGEKVFLECVQDMDHENMFWYRQDPGLGLRLIYFSYDVKMKEKGDIPEGYSVSREKKERFSLILESASTNQTSMYLCASRSTGTGSYEQYFGPGTRLTVT.

J is TRBJ2-7 and V is TRBV28; no definite D call. From germline, CDR1 is MDHEN and CDR2 SYDVKM. Trimming removed 6 bases at V and 6 bases at J, with 12 bases between. CDR3 length: 12 residues. The CDR3 bases are TGTGCCAGCAGCTCCCCTAAGGTCGAGCAGTACTTC. This codes for CASSSPKVEQYF.

The chain links TRBV30 to TRBJ2-7, with 9 bases matching TRBD1. The V gene end was trimmed by 3 bases and the J gene end by 5 bases; junction bases not matched to a gene: 2. Germline V CDR1 and CDR2: GTSNPN, SVGIG (reference sequence). CDR3 length: 12 amino acids. CDR3: CAWSGTGNEQYF. CDR3 DNA: TGTGCCTGGAGCGGGACAGGGAACGAGCAGTACTTC.